The rows below give T cell receptor beta chains drawn from one sample of a study of cytomegalovirus exposure and HLA in healthy donors. The repertoire was sequenced with immunoSEQ multiplex PCR; TCRdb's copy has only in-frame clones and lacks some. The data show about 100,000 clones, with around 74% seen just once and around 7% held by the top ten. The sequenced material came from PBMCs. These receptors were taken from a man aged 35-49 years in good health and CMV-seropositive. Each CDR3 is given with its conserved first and last residue. Fields, in order: D gene, J gene, V gene, clone size, CDR3 protein, CDR3 DNA. A D gene is named only where the DNA matches it firmly. The size entry is marked missing in some rows and otherwise reads once, few, many or a size class.

TRBD1,TRBJ1-1,TRBV11-2,NA,CASSLVGTGGTEAFF,TGTGCCAGCAGCTTAGTAGGGACAGGGGGCACTGAAGCTTTCTTT
NA,TRBJ2-7,TRBV27,NA,CASTPSLTAEQYF,TGTGCCAGCACCCCCTCCCTGACAGCCGAGCAGTACTTC
NA,TRBJ2-7,TRBV2,few,CASSRSALRHEQYF,TGTGCCAGCAGTAGAAGCGCCCTTCGGCACGAGCAGTACTTC
TRBD1,TRBJ2-3,TRBV5-4,NA,CASSVTGTGDTDTQYF,TGTGCCAGCAGCGTAACCGGGACAGGGGACACAGATACGCAGTATTTT
TRBD1,TRBJ1-2,TRBV4-1,few,CASSQPGQPNYGYTF,TGCGCCAGCAGCCAACCGGGACAGCCGAACTATGGCTACACCTTC
NA,TRBJ1-4,TRBV21-1,NA,CASRGQEPNEKLFF,TGTGCCAGCAGGGGACAGGAGCCTAATGAAAAACTGTTTTTT
TRBD1,TRBJ1-2,TRBV19,NA,CASRYIQGRYGYTF,TGTGCCAGTAGATACATACAGGGGAGATATGGCTACACCTTC
TRBD2,TRBJ2-5,TRBV18,NA,CASSPGLATQETQYF,TGTGCCAGCTCACCGGGACTAGCGACCCAGGAGACCCAGTACTTC
TRBD1,TRBJ1-4,TRBV19,NA,CASSIPPGSGFRGHGKLFF,TGTGCCAGTAGTATACCCCCTGGATCGGGTTTCAGGGGGCACGGAAAACTGTTTTTT
NA,TRBJ2-7,TRBV2,NA,CASSDPQGTYEQYF,TGTGCCAGCAGTGATCCACAGGGTACCTACGAGCAGTACTTC
TRBD2,TRBJ2-2,TRBV2,NA,CASSDPSGNTGELFF,TGTGCCAGCAGTGATCCTAGCGGGAACACCGGGGAGCTGTTTTTT
TRBD1,TRBJ2-7,TRBV4-1,NA,CASSQTGGYEQYF,TGCGCCAGCAGCCAAACAGGGGGCTACGAGCAGTACTTC
TRBD1,TRBJ2-7,TRBV29-1,NA,CSVEKGAGQGLSF,TGCAGCGTTGAGAAGGGCGCGGGACAGGGGCTAAGCTTC
NA,TRBJ2-1,TRBV7-2,NA,CASSLGYRAGYNEQFF,TGTGCCAGCAGCTTAGGATATCGGGCGGGGTACAATGAGCAGTTCTTC
NA,TRBJ2-2,TRBV4-1,once,CASSQVRSTGTGELFF,TGCGCCAGCAGCCAAGTCCGCTCCACGGGAACCGGGGAGCTGTTTTTT
TRBD2,TRBJ2-1,TRBV7-7,once,CASSSNPAGGEQFF,TGTGCTAGCAGCTCAAACCCAGCGGGGGGGGAGCAGTTCTTC
NA,TRBJ2-3,TRBV7-9,NA,CASSSPGHRPHTQYF,TGTGCCAGCAGCTCTCCGGGACACAGGCCCCATACGCAGTATTTT
TRBD1,TRBJ1-5,TRBV28,NA,CASSFVLGQYSNQPQHF,TGTGCCAGCAGTTTTGTCTTGGGACAGTATAGCAATCAGCCCCAGCATTTT
NA,TRBJ1-1,TRBV6-5,few,CASSYSGAEAFF,TGTGCCAGCAGTTACAGCGGGGCAGAAGCTTTCTTT
TRBD2,TRBJ2-7,TRBV4-1,once,CASSQVRTSASSAVEQYF,TGCGCCAGCAGCCAAGTGAGAACTAGCGCCTCGTCCGCGGTGGAGCAGTACTTC
NA,TRBJ1-2,TRBV9,NA,CASSVATGGYGYTF,TGTGCCAGCAGCGTAGCGACAGGAGGCTATGGCTACACCTTC
NA,TRBJ2-2,TRBV14,NA,CASSQVVGGTGELFF,TGTGCCAGCAGCCAAGTCGTTGGGGGGACCGGGGAGCTGTTTTTT
NA,TRBJ2-5,TRBV5-1,NA,CASSVVPQETQYF,TGCGCCAGCAGCGTCGTTCCTCAAGAGACCCAGTACTTC
TRBD1,TRBJ1-2,TRBV6-1,NA,CAIRRDRVIHGYTF,TGTGCCATCCGAAGGGACAGGGTAATCCATGGCTACACCTTC
NA,TRBJ2-3,TRBV7-2,many,CASKTSRSSTDTQYF,TGTGCCAGTAAAACTTCCAGGTCAAGCACAGATACGCAGTATTTT
NA,TRBJ2-7,TRBV2,NA,CASSDGRGAYEQYF,TGTGCCAGCAGTGATGGCAGGGGAGCCTACGAGCAGTACTTC
TRBD1,TRBJ1-5,TRBV6-5,NA,CASLTGNSNQPQHF,TGTGCCAGCCTGACAGGGAATAGCAATCAGCCCCAGCATTTT
NA,TRBJ1-1,TRBV10-2,NA,CASTLHTEAFF,TGCGCCAGCACCCTCCACACTGAAGCTTTCTTT